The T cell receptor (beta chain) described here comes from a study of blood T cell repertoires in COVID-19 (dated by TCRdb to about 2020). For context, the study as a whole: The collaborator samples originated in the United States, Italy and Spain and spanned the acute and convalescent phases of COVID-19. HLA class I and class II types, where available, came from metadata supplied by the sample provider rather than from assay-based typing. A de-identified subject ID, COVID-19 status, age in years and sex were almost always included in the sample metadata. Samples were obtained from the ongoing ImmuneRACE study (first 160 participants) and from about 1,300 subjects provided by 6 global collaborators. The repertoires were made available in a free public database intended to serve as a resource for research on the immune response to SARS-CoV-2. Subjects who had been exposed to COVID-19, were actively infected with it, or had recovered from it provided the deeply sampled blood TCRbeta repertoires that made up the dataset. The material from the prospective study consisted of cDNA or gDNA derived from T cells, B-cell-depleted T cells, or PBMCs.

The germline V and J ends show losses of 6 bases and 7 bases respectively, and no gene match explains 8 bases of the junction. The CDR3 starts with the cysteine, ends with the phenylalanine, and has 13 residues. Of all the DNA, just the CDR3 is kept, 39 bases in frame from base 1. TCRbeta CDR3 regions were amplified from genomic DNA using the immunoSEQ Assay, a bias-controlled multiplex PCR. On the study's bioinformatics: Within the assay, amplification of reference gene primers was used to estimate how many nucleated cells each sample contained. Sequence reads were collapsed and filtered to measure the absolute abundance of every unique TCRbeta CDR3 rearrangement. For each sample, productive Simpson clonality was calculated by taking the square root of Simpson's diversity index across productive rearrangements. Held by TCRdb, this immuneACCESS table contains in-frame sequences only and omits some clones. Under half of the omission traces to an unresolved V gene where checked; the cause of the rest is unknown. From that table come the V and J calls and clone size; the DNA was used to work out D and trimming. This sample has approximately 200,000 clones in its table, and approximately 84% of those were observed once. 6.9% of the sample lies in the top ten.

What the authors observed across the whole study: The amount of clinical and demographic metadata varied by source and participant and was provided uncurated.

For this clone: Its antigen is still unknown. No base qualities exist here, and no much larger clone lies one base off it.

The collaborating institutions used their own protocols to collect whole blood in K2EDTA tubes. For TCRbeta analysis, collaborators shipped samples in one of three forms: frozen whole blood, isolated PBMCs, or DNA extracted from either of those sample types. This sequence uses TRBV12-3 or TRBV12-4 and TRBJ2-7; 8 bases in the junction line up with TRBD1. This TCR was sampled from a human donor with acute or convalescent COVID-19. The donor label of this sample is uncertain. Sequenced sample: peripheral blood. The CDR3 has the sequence CASRLSGTGEQYF. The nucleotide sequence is TGTGCCAGCAGGCTATCCGGGACAGGTGAGCAGTACTTC.